The text below deals with one T cell receptor beta chain. The sample is drawn from a study of blood T cell repertoires in COVID-19. Study in general: The analysed material was cDNA or gDNA that came from T cells, B-cell-depleted T cells, or PBMCs.

As originally analysed: From reference gene primer amplification, estimates of nucleated cell counts were derived. Clones were read by immunoSEQ multiplex PCR, and TCRdb kept only the in-frame ones, dropping some. The V and J calls and clone size are taken from that table; D and trimming were inferred from the DNA. The table shows approximately 80,000 clones, with less than 90% occurring only once. The CDR3 is 16 residues long. In germline, CDR1 is LNHDA, CDR2 SQIVND (reference sequence). Trimming took 3 bases from V and 4 from J, leaving 16 bases between them. The chain joins TRBV19 to TRBJ1-5, with D perhaps matching TRBD1 (6 bases). This TCR derives from a human donor in a cohort sampled during active COVID-19. The source material was peripheral blood. This CDR3 is CASSMMGAYGNQPQHF. Written as DNA, the CDR3 is TGTGCCAGTAGTATGATGGGGGCATACGGGAATCAGCCCCAGCATTTT. Full variable domain (missing parts from reference TRBV19 and TRBJ1-5): DGGITQSPKYLFRKEGQNVTLSCEQNLNHDAMYWYRQDPGQGLRLIYYSQIVNDFQKGDIAEGYSVSREKKESFPLTVTSAQKNPTAFYLCASSMMGAYGNQPQHFGDGTRLSIL.